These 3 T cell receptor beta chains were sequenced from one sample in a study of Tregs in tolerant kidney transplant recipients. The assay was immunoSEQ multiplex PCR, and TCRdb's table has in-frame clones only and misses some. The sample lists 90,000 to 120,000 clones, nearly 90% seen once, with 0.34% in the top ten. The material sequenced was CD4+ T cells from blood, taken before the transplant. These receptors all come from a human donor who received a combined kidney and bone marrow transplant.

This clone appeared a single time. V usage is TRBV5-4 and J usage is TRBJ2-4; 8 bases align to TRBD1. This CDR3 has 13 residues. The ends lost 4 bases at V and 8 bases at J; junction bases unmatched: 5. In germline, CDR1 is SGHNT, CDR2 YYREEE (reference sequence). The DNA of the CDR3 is TGTGCCAGCAGCGCGGACAGGGTGGACATTCAGTACTTC. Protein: CASSADRVDIQYF.

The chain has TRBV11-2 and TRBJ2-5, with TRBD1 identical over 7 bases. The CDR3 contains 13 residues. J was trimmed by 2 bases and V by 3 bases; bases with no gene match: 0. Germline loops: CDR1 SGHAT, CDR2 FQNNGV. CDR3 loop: CASSLGQQETQYF. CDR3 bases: TGTGCCAGCAGCTTGGGACAGCAAGAGACCCAGTACTTC.

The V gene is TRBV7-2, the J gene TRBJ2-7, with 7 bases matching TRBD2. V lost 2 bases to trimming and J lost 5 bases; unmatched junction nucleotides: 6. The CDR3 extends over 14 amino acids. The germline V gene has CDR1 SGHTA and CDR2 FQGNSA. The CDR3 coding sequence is TGTGCCAGCAGCTTAAAGGCTGGGAGGGACGAGCAGTACTTC. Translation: CASSLKAGRDEQYF.